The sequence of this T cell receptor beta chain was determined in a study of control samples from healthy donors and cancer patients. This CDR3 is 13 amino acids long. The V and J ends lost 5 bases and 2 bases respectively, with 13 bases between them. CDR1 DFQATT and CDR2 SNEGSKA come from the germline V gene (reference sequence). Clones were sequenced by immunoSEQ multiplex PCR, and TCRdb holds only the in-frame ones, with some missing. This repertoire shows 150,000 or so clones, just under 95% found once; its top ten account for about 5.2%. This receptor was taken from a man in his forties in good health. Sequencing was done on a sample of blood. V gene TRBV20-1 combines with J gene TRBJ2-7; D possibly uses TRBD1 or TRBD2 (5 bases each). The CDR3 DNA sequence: TGCAGTGCTGGTGGGACCCAGACCTACGAGCAGTACTTC. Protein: CSAGGTQTYEQYF.